Below, 3 T cell receptor beta chains from the same sample are listed, as sequenced in a study of CD8 T cells in Susac syndrome. RNA totalling about 0.5 to 1 ug underwent reverse transcription with random hexamers. TCRdb reanalysed the immunoSEQ multiplex PCR reads using MiXCR and keeps one entry per CDR3 protein. The sample lists 250,000 to 350,000 distinct CDR3 sequences, about 85% occurring once. Sample: CD8+ T cells from PBMCs. These receptors were taken from a human donor with multiple sclerosis.

The chain links TRBV6-5 to TRBJ2-5, with TRBD1 matching 9 bases. Germline V gene lookup returns CDR1 MNHEY and CDR2 SVGAGI. V trimming: 6 bases; J trimming: 4 bases; junction bases outside the gene matches: 6. This CDR3 has 14 residues. CDR3 nucleotide sequence: TGTGCCAGCAGCCGGACAGGGGATGGAGAGACCCAGTACTTC. Amino acids: CASSRTGDGETQYF.

The chain employs TRBV21-1 and TRBJ2-5. TRBV21-1 is a recognized pseudogene. This CDR3 has 11 residues. CDR3 nucleotides: TGTGCCAGCTTACCCAAGCAGACCCAGTACTTC. Amino acid sequence: CASLPKQTQYF.

CDR3 loop: CASTPTTNTEAFF. CDR3 sequence (DNA): TGCGCCAGCACCCCCACGACGAACACTGAAGCTTTCTTT. V usage is TRBV5-1 and J usage is TRBJ1-1; D uncertain. Per germline, CDR1 SGHRS and CDR2 YFSETQ. V lost 6 bases, J lost 1 base, and 10 bases lay in between. The CDR3 is made up of 13 amino acids.